These 26 T cell receptor beta chains came from one sample sequenced in a study of blood T cell repertoires in COVID-19. Profiled with immunoSEQ multiplex PCR; TCRdb holds only in-frame clones, not every one. The data hold 150,000 to 200,000 clones, with about 86% observed a single time. The sample taken for sequencing was peripheral blood. These receptors were collected from a man in his late teens or twenties with active or convalescent COVID-19.

The gene calls are TRBV6-2 or TRBV6-3 and TRBJ2-1; tentative D call: TRBD2 (6 bases). The CDR3 is 14 amino acids. Germline CDR1 MNHEY, CDR2 SVGEGT. V was trimmed by 5 bases and J by 0 bases, leaving 8 bases between them. This CDR3 is CASSLGGSYNEQFF. CDR3 in DNA: TGTGCCAGCAGTCTGGGGGGCTCCTACAATGAGCAGTTCTTC.

The V gene is TRBV7-8, the J gene TRBJ1-1; D perhaps matches TRBD1 (6 bases). Trimming left V 7 bases short and J 0 bases short, with 9 bases between. The CDR3 consists of 13 residues. Looked up from germline, CDR1 is SGHVS and CDR2 is FQNEAQ. The CDR3 bases are TGTGCCAGCACTGGACAGCTGAACACTGAAGCTTTCTTT. Amino acids: CASTGQLNTEAFF.

V is TRBV5-6 and J is TRBJ2-7, with a weak D call TRBD2 (6 bases). Germline CDR1 reads SGHDT; CDR2 reads YYEEEE. The CDR3 is 13 residues long. V was shortened by 4 bases and J by 2 bases, with 10 bases between the two germline ends. The CDR3 DNA reads as TGTGCCAGCAGCCGGGACTCTCCCTACGAGCAGTACTTC. Protein: CASSRDSPYEQYF.

The chain uses TRBV7-9 and TRBJ2-7, with 8 bases identical to TRBD2. Per the germline V gene, CDR1 is SEHNR and CDR2 is FQNEAQ (reference sequence). The CDR3 is made up of 17 amino acids. V gave up 0 bases and J gave up 0 bases; unmatched junction bases: 7. The CDR3 protein is CASSLAGRGASSYEQYF. Written as DNA, the CDR3 is TGTGCCAGCAGCTTAGCTGGGCGGGGGGCCTCCTCCTACGAGCAGTACTTC.

The chain carries TRBV27 and TRBJ2-1; perhaps TRBD1 as D (6 bases). This CDR3 is 14 amino acids long. V dropped 3 bases and J dropped 5 bases, with 11 bases sitting between them. CDR1 MNHEY and CDR2 SMNVEV come from the germline V gene (reference sequence). CDR3 in amino acids: CASSLWGRHNEQFF. The CDR3 nucleotides read TGTGCCAGCAGTTTGTGGGGGCGGCACAATGAGCAGTTCTTC.

CDR3 region: CASSGGLARSSTDTQYF. The CDR3 DNA follows: TGTGCCAGCAGCGGGGGACTAGCGAGATCTAGCACAGATACGCAGTATTTT. The V gene is TRBV5-4, the J gene TRBJ2-3, with TRBD2 matching over 10 bases. Germline CDR1 is SGHNT and CDR2 is YYREEE (reference sequence). The CDR3 contains 17 residues. V shed 4 bases, J shed 0 bases, and the junction held 8 bases outside the gene matches.

This clone was found once. The CDR3 DNA is TGTGCCAGCAGTTATGATAGCGGGAACACCGGGGAGCTGTTTTTT. Its translation is CASSYDSGNTGELFF. The chain uses TRBV6-5 and TRBJ2-2; tentative D call: TRBD2 (6 bases). The CDR3 runs 15 residues. V lost 3 bases and J 1 base, leaving 9 bases between the germline ends. Per germline, CDR1 MNHEY and CDR2 SVGAGI.

This chain connects TRBV4-1 to TRBJ1-4; 7 bases are a match to TRBD1. CDR3 length: 14 amino acids. Losses at the gene ends were 3 bases for V and 2 bases for J; bases not matched to a gene: 0. Germline V CDR1 and CDR2: MGHRA, YSYEKL. CDR3 amino acids: CASSQTGTNEKLFF. In DNA form, the CDR3 reads TGCGCCAGCAGCCAGACAGGGACTAATGAAAAACTGTTTTTT.

This chain links TRBV2 with TRBJ1-5, with D possibly being TRBD1 (5 bases). The CDR3 is 15 residues long. The germline V gene encodes CDR1 SNHLY and CDR2 FYNNEI. V was shortened by 6 bases and J by 0 bases, with 12 bases between the two germline ends. CDR3 amino acids: CASRWTDNSNQPQHF. CDR3 DNA: TGTGCCAGCAGATGGACGGACAATAGCAATCAGCCCCAGCATTTT.

The CDR3 bases are TGCGCCAGCAATCGGGACAGGGGGACAAACAATGAGCAGTTCTTC. Amino acid sequence: CASNRDRGTNNEQFF. This chain uses TRBV5-1 with TRBJ2-1; 11 bases align to TRBD1. Germline V gene lookup returns CDR1 SGHRS and CDR2 YFSETQ. The CDR3 length is 15 residues. With 6 bases clipped from V and 5 bases from J, the junction kept 7 bases outside the gene matches.

The chain recombines TRBV5-1 with TRBJ1-2, with 7 bases matching TRBD1. Germline loops: CDR1 SGHRS, CDR2 YFSETQ. Trimming at V came to 3 bases and at J to 10 bases, leaving 15 bases not matched to a gene. The CDR3 runs to 15 residues. The CDR3 DNA is TGCGCCAGCAGCTCAGAGGGACAGCGGACCCGGGACTACACCTTC. This sequence encodes CASSSEGQRTRDYTF. The whole variable domain, remainder taken from reference TRBV5-1 and TRBJ1-2, is KAGVTQTPRYLIKTRGQQVTLSCSPISGHRSVSWYQQTPGQGLQFLFEYFSETQRNKGNFPGRFSGRQFSNSRSEMNVSTLELGDSALYLCASSSEGQRTRDYTFGSGTRLTVV.

The chain employs TRBV6-5 and TRBJ2-1, with D perhaps matching TRBD1 (6 bases). V was shortened by 0 bases and J by 2 bases, with 11 bases between the two germline ends. Germline CDR1 reads MNHEY; CDR2 reads SVGAGI. The CDR3 is made up of 16 amino acids. The DNA for the CDR3 is TGTGCCAGCAGTTACTCGCAGGGGTTCACCTACAATGAGCAGTTCTTC. Its protein is CASSYSQGFTYNEQFF.

J is TRBJ2-5 and V is TRBV5-1; maybe TRBD2 (5 bases). CDR1 SGHRS and CDR2 YFSETQ come from the germline V gene. V lost 6 bases and J lost 0, with 9 bases in between. The CDR3 is 13 amino acids. CDR3 in amino acids: CASKRADQETQYF. In DNA, the CDR3 is TGCGCCAGCAAGAGAGCGGACCAAGAGACCCAGTACTTC. The full variable domain, its missing parts supplied by reference TRBV5-1 and TRBJ2-5, is KAGVTQTPRYLIKTRGQQVTLSCSPISGHRSVSWYQQTPGQGLQFLFEYFSETQRNKGNFPGRFSGRQFSNSRSEMNVSTLELGDSALYLCASKRADQETQYFGPGTRLLVL.

This clone showed up just a few times. The J gene is TRBJ1-2, the V gene TRBV7-2; TRBD1 aligns across 7 bases. This CDR3 has 14 amino acids. The germline V gene has CDR1 SGHTA and CDR2 FQGNSA. V was clipped by 5 bases and J by 4 bases; unmatched bases: 7. The CDR3 bases are TGTGCCAGCAGCCCCTCCGGACAGGCCTATGGCTACACCTTC. It specifies CASSPSGQAYGYTF.

The J gene is TRBJ2-7, the V gene TRBV4-1; maybe TRBD1 (6 bases). The length of the CDR3 is 14 residues. In germline, CDR1 is MGHRA, CDR2 YSYEKL. Trimming pared 1 base from V and 7 bases from J, leaving 14 bases between. The CDR3 DNA sequence: TGCGCCAGCAGCCAAGCGAGGGGGACGAAGGAGCAGTACTTC. The encoded protein is CASSQARGTKEQYF.

The rearrangement uses TRBV13 and TRBJ2-1, with 12 bases lining up with TRBD2. Losses at the gene ends were 10 bases for V and 4 bases for J; bases not matched to a gene: 2. CDR1 is PRHDT, CDR2 FYEKMQ, per germline (reference sequence). The CDR3 extends over 13 amino acids. The CDR3 DNA is TGTGCCAAACTAGCGGGGGGATACAATGAGCAGTTCTTC. It translates to CAKLAGGYNEQFF.

The chain uses TRBV14 and TRBJ2-7, with 8 positions matching TRBD1. V lost 9 bases, J lost 6 bases, and 7 bases stayed unmatched. Germline CDR1 reads SGHDN; CDR2 reads FVKESK. The CDR3 consists of 12 residues. The CDR3 loop is CARNQTGGEQYV. The DNA for the CDR3 is TGTGCCAGGAATCAAACAGGGGGCGAGCAGTACGTC.

This chain uses TRBV5-1 with TRBJ1-4, with TRBD1 matching over 7 bases. This CDR3 spans 15 amino acids. CDR1 and CDR2 from the germline V gene are SGHRS and YFSETQ. The junction had 15 bases not matched to a gene; V was cut back by 4 bases and J by 12 bases. The CDR3 nucleotides read TGCGCCAGCAGCCCCCGGGGCCACAGGGGAGAGGAACTGTTTTTT. Translated, it gives CASSPRGHRGEELFF.

J is TRBJ1-5 and V is TRBV7-2, with no clear D. Germline values: CDR1 SGHTA, CDR2 FQGNSA. The CDR3 spans 16 residues. V lost 2 bases to trimming and J lost 9 bases, with 20 bases between them. CDR3 sequence (DNA): TGTGCCAGCAGCTTAAATGCCTACGCGGCCAGCTGGCCCCAGCATTTT. Its translation: CASSLNAYAASWPQHF.

This clone appeared once. V and J are TRBV6-5 and TRBJ2-3; TRBD2 matches 10 bases. The length of the CDR3 is 15 residues. Germline V lookup: CDR1 MNHEY, CDR2 SVGAGI. The J segment lost 2 bases and the V segment lost 5 bases, leaving 4 bases of the junction unmatched. In DNA, the CDR3 is TGTGCCAGCAGTCGAGCGGGAGGGCCCACAGATACGCAGTATTTT. Protein sequence: CASSRAGGPTDTQYF.

In this sample, this clone turned up once. The rearrangement joins TRBV18 to TRBJ1-1; 10 bases line up with TRBD1. CDR3 length equals 14 residues. With 3 bases clipped from V and 5 bases from J, the junction kept 3 bases outside the gene matches. Germline V lookup: CDR1 KGHSH, CDR2 LQKENI. CDR3 nucleotide sequence: TGTGCCAGCTCACCCGGACAGGGGGAAACTGAAGCTTTCTTT. Translation gives CASSPGQGETEAFF.

In nucleotides, the CDR3 is TGTGCCAGCAGTCCCGGGGGAGGTGGCTACGAGCAGTACTTC. Its protein product is CASSPGGGGYEQYF. The V and J genes are TRBV6-2 or TRBV6-3 and TRBJ2-7; TRBD2 might be the D (6 bases). Trimming stripped 5 bases from V and 3 bases from J, with 14 bases between. Looked up from germline, CDR1 is MNHEY and CDR2 is SVGEGT. The CDR3 spans 14 residues.

This clone came up once. The V call is TRBV4-1, the J call TRBJ2-1; D remains unclear. Germline V gives CDR1 MGHRA, CDR2 YSYEKL. V gave up 1 base and J gave up 2 bases, with 9 bases separating them. The CDR3 sequence is 15 residues long. The CDR3 protein is CASSQGQFTYNEQFF. The DNA of the CDR3 is TGCGCCAGCAGCCAAGGCCAGTTTACCTACAATGAGCAGTTCTTC.

This clone was observed a few times. This chain uses TRBV11-2 with TRBJ2-2; 12 bases line up with TRBD2. V was pared by 3 bases and J by 3 bases, with 2 bases of the junction left unmatched. The length of the CDR3 is 16 residues. Per the germline V gene, CDR1 is SGHAT and CDR2 is FQNNGV. In nucleotides, the CDR3 is TGTGCCAGCAGCTTCGGACTAGCGGGGTACACCGGGGAGCTGTTTTTT. As protein: CASSFGLAGYTGELFF.

J is TRBJ2-1 and V is TRBV4-3, with D tentatively TRBD2 (5 bases). Germline V gene sequence: CDR1 LGHNA, CDR2 YSLEER. V was pared by 3 bases and J by 8 bases, with 17 bases between. This CDR3 is built from 15 residues. The DNA for the CDR3 is TGCGCCAGCAGCCAGAGGGCGGGCTCGCTTGATGAGCAGTTCTTC. It is translated as CASSQRAGSLDEQFF.

In this sample, this clone turned up a few times. J is TRBJ1-1 and V is TRBV28; D may be TRBD1 (5 bases). CDR3 length: 15 residues. Deletions cut 3 bases from V and 3 bases from J, with 14 bases between. Germline V gene data show CDR1 as MDHEN and CDR2 as SYDVKM. The CDR3 protein is CASSFPGNDYTEAFF. The CDR3 DNA follows: TGTGCCAGCAGTTTCCCAGGGAATGACTACACTGAAGCTTTCTTT.